The 10 T cell receptor beta chains reported below all come from one sample, sequenced in a study of cytomegalovirus exposure and HLA in healthy donors. PCR used 60 Vbeta primers and 13 Jbeta primers. Produced via immunoSEQ multiplex PCR; TCRdb's table is partial and in-frame only. The table includes some 120,000 clones, around 84% detected once. The specimen sequenced was PBMCs. Receptor source: a man younger than 35 in good health and CMV-seronegative.

Written as DNA, the CDR3 is TGTGCCAGAAGACCATCCAGGACAGGGTCGTGCTATGGCTACACCTTC. This sequence encodes CARRPSRTGSCYGYTF. The J gene is TRBJ1-2, the V gene TRBV5-3, with 8 bases that match TRBD1. TRBV5-3 is recorded as an ORF, its role being uncertain. The CDR3 is 16 amino acids. V shed 5 bases and J 4 bases; nucleotides not matched to a gene: 13.

V and J are TRBV11-1 and TRBJ2-1, with 7 positions matching TRBD2. The germline CDR1 and CDR2 sequences are SGHAT and FQDESV (reference sequence). The J segment lost 2 bases and the V segment lost 3 bases, leaving 4 bases of the junction unmatched. The CDR3 sequence is 15 residues long. For the CDR3, the DNA is TGTGCCAGCAGCTTTTTGGGGGGGGCCTACAATGAGCAGTTCTTC. Residues: CASSFLGGAYNEQFF.

V and J are TRBV5-1 and TRBJ2-6; the D gene is possibly TRBD1 (6 bases). Germline CDR1 reads SGHRS; CDR2 reads YFSETQ. Between the trimmed V and J ends, which lost 4 bases and 0 bases, there was a span of 8 bases. CDR3 size: 15 residues. CDR3 DNA sequence: TGCGCCAGCAGCCCGGACAGCTCTGGGGCCAACGTCCTGACTTTC. Its translation: CASSPDSSGANVLTF.

This clone is classed as medium-sized. This rearrangement joins TRBV5-6 to TRBJ2-2; a possible D gene is TRBD1 (6 bases). The germline V gene has CDR1 SGHDT and CDR2 YYEEEE. The CDR3 length is 13 residues. Trimming pared 4 bases from V and 6 bases from J, leaving 10 bases between. The CDR3 nucleotides read TGTGCCAGCAGCCGACAGGTCTCCGGGGAGCTGTTTTTT. It codes for CASSRQVSGELFF.

The rearrangement uses TRBV13 and TRBJ1-1; D might be TRBD1 (6 bases). The length of the CDR3 is 13 residues. CDR1 PRHDT and CDR2 FYEKMQ come from the germline V gene (reference sequence). V lost 6 bases, J lost 4 bases, and 12 bases lay in between. The CDR3 nucleotides are TGTGCCAGCAGATTAACAGGGTCCACTGAAGCTTTCTTT. Protein: CASRLTGSTEAFF.

This clone has more than one count but fewer than ten. The V gene is TRBV19, the J gene TRBJ1-1, with 9 bases matching TRBD1. The germline V gene has CDR1 LNHDA and CDR2 SQIVND (reference sequence). V lost 2 bases to trimming and J lost 5 bases; unmatched junction nucleotides: 9. The CDR3 is made up of 16 amino acids. The CDR3 nucleotides read TGTGCCAGTAGTATACCATCCGGGACAGGGCGGACTGAAGCTTTCTTT. This translates into CASSIPSGTGRTEAFF.

The chain uses TRBV9 and TRBJ1-1; D ambiguous. Trimming took off 4 bases at V and 0 bases at J, with 10 bases between the two ends. Germline V gene sequence: CDR1 SGDLS, CDR2 YYNGEE. The CDR3 is made up of 14 amino acids. The CDR3 region is CASSPSGVNTEAFF. The CDR3 bases are TGTGCCAGCAGCCCCAGCGGGGTGAACACTGAAGCTTTCTTT.

The chain combines TRBV19 with TRBJ2-1; 7 nucleotides agree with TRBD1. Germline-derived CDR1 and CDR2 are LNHDA and SQIVND (reference sequence). Trimming took 6 bases from V and 4 from J; bases not matched to a gene: 6. The CDR3 consists of 14 residues. The CDR3 region is CASRRGRGYNEQFF. The CDR3 DNA is TGTGCCAGTAGGAGGGGGCGAGGGTACAATGAGCAGTTCTTC.

This sequence joins TRBV7-2 and TRBJ2-1, with 9 bases matching TRBD2. Per germline, CDR1 SGHTA and CDR2 FQGNSA. V shed 1 base and J 4 bases; nucleotides not matched to a gene: 8. This CDR3 comprises 17 residues. CDR3 residues: CASSLVVQRGEYNEQFF. CDR3 DNA sequence: TGTGCCAGCAGCTTAGTCGTCCAGCGGGGGGAGTACAATGAGCAGTTCTTC.

This clone was recorded only once. The V call is TRBV11-2, the J call TRBJ2-2; 9 bases are shared with TRBD2. V gave up 0 bases and J gave up 0 bases; unmatched junction bases: 5. Germline assignment: CDR1 SGHAT and CDR2 FQNNGV. There are 18 residues in the CDR3. DNA of the CDR3: TGTGCCAGCAGCTTAGATCCTAGCGGGGTATCGAACACCGGGGAGCTGTTTTTT. It codes for CASSLDPSGVSNTGELFF.